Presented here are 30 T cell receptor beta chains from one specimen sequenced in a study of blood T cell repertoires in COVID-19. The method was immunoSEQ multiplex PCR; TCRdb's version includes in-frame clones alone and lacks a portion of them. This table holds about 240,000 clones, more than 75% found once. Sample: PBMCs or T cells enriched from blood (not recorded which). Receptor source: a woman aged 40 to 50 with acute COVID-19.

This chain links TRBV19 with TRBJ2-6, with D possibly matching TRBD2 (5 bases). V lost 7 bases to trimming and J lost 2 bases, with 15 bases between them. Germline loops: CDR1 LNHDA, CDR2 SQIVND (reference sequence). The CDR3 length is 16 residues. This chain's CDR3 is CASTPLPGTGANVLTF. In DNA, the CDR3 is TGTGCCAGTACCCCGCTACCGGGGACTGGGGCCAACGTCCTGACTTTC.

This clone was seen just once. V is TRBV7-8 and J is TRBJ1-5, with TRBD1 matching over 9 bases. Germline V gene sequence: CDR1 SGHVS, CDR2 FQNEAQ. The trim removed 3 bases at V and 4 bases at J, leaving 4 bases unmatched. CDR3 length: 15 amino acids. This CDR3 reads CASSFGTGMNQPQHF. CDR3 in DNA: TGTGCCAGCAGCTTTGGGACAGGGATGAATCAGCCCCAGCATTTT.

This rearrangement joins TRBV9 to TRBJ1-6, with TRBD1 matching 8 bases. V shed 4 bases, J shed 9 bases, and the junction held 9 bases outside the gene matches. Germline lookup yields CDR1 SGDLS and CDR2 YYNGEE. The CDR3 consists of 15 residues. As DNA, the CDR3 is TGTGCCAGCAGCTTCACGGACAGGGAATTTTCACCCCTCCACTTT. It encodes CASSFTDREFSPLHF.

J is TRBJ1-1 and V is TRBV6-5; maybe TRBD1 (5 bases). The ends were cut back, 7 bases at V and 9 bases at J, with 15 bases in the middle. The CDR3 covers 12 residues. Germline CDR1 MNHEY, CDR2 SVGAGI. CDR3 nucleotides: TGTGCCAGCACTAGGACGGGGGAGAAAGCTTTCTTT. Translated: CASTRTGEKAFF.

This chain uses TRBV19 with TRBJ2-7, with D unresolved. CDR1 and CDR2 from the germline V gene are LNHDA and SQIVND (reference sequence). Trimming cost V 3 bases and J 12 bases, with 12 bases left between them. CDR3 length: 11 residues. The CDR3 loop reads CASSMGHFLYF. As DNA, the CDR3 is TGTGCCAGTAGTATGGGCCACTTCCTGTACTTC.

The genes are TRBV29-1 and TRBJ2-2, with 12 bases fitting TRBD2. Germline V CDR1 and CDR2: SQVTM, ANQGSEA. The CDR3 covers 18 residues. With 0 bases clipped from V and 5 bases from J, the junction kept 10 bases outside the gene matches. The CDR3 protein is CSVEDPSSGRARTGELFF. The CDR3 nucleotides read TGCAGCGTTGAAGATCCCTCTAGCGGGAGGGCCCGTACCGGGGAGCTGTTTTTT.

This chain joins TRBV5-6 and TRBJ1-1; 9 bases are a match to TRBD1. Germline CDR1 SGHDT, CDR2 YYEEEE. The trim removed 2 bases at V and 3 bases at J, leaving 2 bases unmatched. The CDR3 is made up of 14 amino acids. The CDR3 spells CASSFGDRDTEAFF. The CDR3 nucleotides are TGTGCCAGCAGCTTCGGGGACAGGGACACTGAAGCTTTCTTT.

The CDR3 DNA sequence: TGTGCCAGCAGCAGGGACAGGGGGAGGTACGAGCAGTACTTC. Its translation: CASSRDRGRYEQYF. The gene calls are TRBV5-6 and TRBJ2-7; 11 bases align to TRBD1. The J segment lost 4 bases and the V segment lost 4 bases, leaving 4 bases of the junction unmatched. This CDR3 comprises 14 residues. From germline, CDR1 is SGHDT and CDR2 YYEEEE.

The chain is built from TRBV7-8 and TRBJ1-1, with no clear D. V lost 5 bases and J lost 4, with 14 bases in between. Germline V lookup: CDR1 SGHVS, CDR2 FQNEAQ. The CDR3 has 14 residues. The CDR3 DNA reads TGTGCCAGCAGCCCAAAGACCGAGGCCACTGAAGCTTTCTTT. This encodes CASSPKTEATEAFF.

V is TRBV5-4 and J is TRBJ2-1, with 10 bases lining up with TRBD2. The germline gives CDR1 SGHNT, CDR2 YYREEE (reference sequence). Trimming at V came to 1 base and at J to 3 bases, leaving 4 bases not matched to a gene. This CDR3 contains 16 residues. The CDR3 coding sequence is TGTGCCAGCAGCTTGCTAGGGACTAGCGACTACAATGAGCAGTTCTTC. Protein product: CASSLLGTSDYNEQFF.

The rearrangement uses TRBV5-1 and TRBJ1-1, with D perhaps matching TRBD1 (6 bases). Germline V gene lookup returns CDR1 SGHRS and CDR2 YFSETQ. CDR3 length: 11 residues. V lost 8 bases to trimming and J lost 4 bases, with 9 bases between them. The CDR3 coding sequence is TGCGCCAGGTCAGGGGTCACTGAAGCTTTCTTT. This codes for CARSGVTEAFF.

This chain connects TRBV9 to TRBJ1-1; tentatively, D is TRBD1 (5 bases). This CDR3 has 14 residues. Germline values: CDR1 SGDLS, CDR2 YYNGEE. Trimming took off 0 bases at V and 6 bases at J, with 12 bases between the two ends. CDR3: CASSVAGGRAEAFF. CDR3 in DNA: TGTGCCAGCAGCGTAGCCGGGGGGAGGGCTGAAGCTTTCTTT.

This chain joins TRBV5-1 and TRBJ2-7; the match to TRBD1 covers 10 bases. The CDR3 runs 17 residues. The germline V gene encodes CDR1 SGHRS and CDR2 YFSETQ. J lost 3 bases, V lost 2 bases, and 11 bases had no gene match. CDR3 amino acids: CASSLGPWTGGDYEQYF. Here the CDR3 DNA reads TGCGCCAGCAGCTTAGGGCCATGGACAGGGGGAGACTACGAGCAGTACTTC.

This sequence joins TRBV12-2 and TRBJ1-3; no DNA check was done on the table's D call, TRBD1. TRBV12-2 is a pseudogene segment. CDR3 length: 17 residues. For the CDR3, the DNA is TGTGCAAGTCGCCCGTCTCCTCGACAGGGCTCTGGAAACACCATATATTTT. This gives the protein CASRPSPRQGSGNTIYF.

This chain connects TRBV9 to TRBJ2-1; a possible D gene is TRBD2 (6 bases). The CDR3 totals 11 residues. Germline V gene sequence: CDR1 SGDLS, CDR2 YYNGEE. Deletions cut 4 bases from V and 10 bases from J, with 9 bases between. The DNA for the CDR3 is TGTGCCAGCAGCCCCGGGGGAGAGCAGTTCTTC. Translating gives CASSPGGEQFF. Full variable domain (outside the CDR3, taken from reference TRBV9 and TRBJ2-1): DSGVTQTPKHLITATGQRVTLRCSPRSGDLSVYWYQQSLDQGLQFLIQYYNGEERAKGNILERFSAQQFPDLHSELNLSSLELGDSALYFCASSPGGEQFFGPGTRLTVL.

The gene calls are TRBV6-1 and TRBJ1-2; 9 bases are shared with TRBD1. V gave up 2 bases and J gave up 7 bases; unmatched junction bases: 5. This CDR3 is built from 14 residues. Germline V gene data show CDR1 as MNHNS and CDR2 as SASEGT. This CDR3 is CASSEQGQGGGYTF. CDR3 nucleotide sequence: TGTGCCAGCAGTGAACAGGGACAGGGAGGTGGCTACACCTTC.

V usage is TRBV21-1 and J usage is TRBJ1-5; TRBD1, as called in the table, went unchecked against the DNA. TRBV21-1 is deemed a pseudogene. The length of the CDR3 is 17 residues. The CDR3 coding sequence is TGTGCCAGCAGCAAAGGACAGGGCCCAGAAATCAATCAGCCCCAGCATTTT. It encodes CASSKGQGPEINQPQHF.

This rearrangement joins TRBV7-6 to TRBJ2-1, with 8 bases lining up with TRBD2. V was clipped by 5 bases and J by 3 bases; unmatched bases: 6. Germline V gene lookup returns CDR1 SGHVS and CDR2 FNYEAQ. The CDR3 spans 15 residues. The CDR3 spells CASSPGTSFYNEQFF. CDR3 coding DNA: TGTGCCAGCAGCCCCGGGACTAGTTTCTACAATGAGCAGTTCTTC. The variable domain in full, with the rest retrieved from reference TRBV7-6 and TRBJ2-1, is GAGVSQSPRYKVTKRGQDVALRCDPISGHVSLYWYRQALGQGPEFLTYFNYEAQQDKSGLPNDRFSAERPEGSISTLTIQRTEQRDSAMYRCASSPGTSFYNEQFFGPGTRLTVL.

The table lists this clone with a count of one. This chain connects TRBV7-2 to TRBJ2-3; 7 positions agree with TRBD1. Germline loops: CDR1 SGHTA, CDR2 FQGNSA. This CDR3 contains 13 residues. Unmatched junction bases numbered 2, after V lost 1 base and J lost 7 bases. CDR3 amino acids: CASSLGQGNTQYF. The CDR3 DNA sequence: TGTGCCAGCAGCTTAGGACAGGGAAATACGCAGTATTTT.

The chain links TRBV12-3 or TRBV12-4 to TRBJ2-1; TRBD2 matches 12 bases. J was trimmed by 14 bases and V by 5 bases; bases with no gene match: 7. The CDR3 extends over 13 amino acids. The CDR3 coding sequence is TGTGCCAGCAGTCTCCGACTAGCGGGAGCCGAGTTCTTC. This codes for CASSLRLAGAEFF.

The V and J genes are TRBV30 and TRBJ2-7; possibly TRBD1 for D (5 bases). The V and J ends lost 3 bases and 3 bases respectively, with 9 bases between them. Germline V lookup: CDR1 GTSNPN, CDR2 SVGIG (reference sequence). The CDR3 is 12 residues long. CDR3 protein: CAWSQGIYEQYF. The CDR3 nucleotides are TGTGCCTGGAGCCAGGGCATCTACGAGCAGTACTTC.

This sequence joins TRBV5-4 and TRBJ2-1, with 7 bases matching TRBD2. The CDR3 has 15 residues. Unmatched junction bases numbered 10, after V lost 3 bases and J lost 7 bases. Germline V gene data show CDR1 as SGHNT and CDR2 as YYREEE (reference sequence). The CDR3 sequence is CASSYFPGLSNEQFF. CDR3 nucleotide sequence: TGTGCCAGCAGCTACTTTCCGGGACTAAGTAATGAGCAGTTCTTC.

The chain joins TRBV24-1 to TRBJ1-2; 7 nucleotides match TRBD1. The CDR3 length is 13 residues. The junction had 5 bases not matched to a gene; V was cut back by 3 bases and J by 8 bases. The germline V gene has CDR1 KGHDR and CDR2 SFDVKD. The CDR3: CATSDTTGEGYTF. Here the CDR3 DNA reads TGTGCCACCAGTGATACCACAGGGGAAGGCTACACCTTC.

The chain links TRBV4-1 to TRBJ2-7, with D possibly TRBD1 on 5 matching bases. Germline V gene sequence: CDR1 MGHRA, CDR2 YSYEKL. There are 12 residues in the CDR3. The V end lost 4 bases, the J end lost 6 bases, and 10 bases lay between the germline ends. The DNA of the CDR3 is TGCGCCAGCAGCCTCCAGGGCGGCGAGCAGTACTTC. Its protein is CASSLQGGEQYF.

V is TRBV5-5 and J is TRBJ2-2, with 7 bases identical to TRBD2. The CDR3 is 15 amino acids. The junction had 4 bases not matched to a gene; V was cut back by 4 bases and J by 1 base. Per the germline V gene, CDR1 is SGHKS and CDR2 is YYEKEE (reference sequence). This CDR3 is CASSRGGENTGELFF. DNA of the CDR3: TGTGCCAGCAGCCGGGGAGGGGAGAACACCGGGGAGCTGTTTTTT.

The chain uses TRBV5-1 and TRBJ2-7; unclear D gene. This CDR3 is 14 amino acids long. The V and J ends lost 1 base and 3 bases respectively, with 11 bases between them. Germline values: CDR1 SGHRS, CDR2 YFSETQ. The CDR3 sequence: CASSLSQTYYEQYF. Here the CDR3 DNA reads TGCGCCAGCAGCTTGAGCCAGACTTACTACGAGCAGTACTTC.

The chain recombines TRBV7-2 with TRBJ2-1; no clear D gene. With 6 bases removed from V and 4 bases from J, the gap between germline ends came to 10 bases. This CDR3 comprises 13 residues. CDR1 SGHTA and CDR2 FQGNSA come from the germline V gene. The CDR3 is CASRPLEYNEQFF. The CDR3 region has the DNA TGTGCCAGCAGACCCCTCGAGTACAATGAGCAGTTCTTC.

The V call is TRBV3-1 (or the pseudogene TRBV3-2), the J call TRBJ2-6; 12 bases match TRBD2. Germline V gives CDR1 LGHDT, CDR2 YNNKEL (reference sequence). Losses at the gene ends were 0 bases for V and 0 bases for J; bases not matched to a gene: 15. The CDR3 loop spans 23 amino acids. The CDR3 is CASSQDLAGGEGVDVSGANVLTF. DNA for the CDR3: TGTGCCAGCAGCCAAGACCTAGCGGGAGGGGAAGGGGTTGACGTCTCTGGGGCCAACGTCCTGACTTTC.

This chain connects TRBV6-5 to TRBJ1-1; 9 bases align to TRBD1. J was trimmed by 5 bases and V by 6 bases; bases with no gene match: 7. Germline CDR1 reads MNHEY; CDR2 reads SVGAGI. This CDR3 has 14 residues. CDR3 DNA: TGTGCCAGCAGGAAACAGGGGGCAGAGACTGAAGCTTTCTTT. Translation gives CASRKQGAETEAFF.

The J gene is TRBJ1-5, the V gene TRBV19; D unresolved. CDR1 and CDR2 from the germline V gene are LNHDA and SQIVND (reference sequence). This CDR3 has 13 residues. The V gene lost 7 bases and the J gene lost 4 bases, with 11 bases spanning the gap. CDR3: CASTGALNQPQHF. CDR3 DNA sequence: TGTGCCAGTACCGGCGCACTAAATCAGCCCCAGCATTTT.